This T cell receptor (beta chain) was recorded in a study of CD8 T cells in Susac syndrome. This CDR3 has 14 residues. Per the germline V gene, CDR1 is SGHTA and CDR2 is FQGTGA. V lost 5 bases and J 5 bases, leaving 16 bases between the germline ends. Reverse transcription of 0.5 to 1 ug RNA was performed with random hexamers. The authors amplified TCR beta CDR3 across 54 Vbeta and 13 Jbeta using immunoSEQ multiplex PCR. TCRdb redid the calling of the immunoSEQ multiplex PCR reads with MiXCR, one entry per CDR3 protein. The profile shows approximately 220,000 distinct CDR3 sequences, about 94% of them singletons. Peripheral blood CD8+ and CD4+ T cells were profiled by TCR beta sequencing. TEMRA cells were FACS-enriched, and CD8+ and CD4+ T cells were isolated negatively.

The receptor was derived from a human donor with multiple sclerosis. The sequencing sample was made of CD8+ T cells from PBMCs. This chain joins TRBV7-3 and TRBJ2-7; perhaps TRBD2 as D (5 bases). The CDR3 bases are TGTGCCAGCAGCCCAACGGGATTCCAAGACGAGCAGTACTTC. It yields the protein CASSPTGFQDEQYF. Supplemented by reference TRBV7-3 and TRBJ2-7, the full variable domain reads GAGVSQTPSNKVTEKGKYVELRCDPISGHTALYWYRQSLGQGPEFLIYFQGTGAADDSGLPNDRFFAVRPEGSVSTLKIQRTERGDSAVYLCASSPTGFQDEQYFGPGTRLTVT.